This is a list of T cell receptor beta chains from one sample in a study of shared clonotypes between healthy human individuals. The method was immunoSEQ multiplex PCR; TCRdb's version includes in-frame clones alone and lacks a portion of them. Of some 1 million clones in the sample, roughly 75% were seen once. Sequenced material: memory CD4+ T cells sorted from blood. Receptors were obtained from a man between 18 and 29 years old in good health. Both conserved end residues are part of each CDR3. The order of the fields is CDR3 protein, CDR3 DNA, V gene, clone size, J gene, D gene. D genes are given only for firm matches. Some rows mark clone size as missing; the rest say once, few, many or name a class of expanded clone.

cdr3_aa: CASSLEGGTGNTIYF; cdr3_nt: TGTGCCAGCAGCTTAGAGGGGGGGACTGGAAACACCATATATTTT; v_call: TRBV7-6; clone_size: once; j_call: TRBJ1-3; d_call: -
cdr3_aa: CASSLGSGQSYGYTF; cdr3_nt: TGTGCCAGCAGCTTAGGGTCGGGACAGAGCTATGGCTACACCTTC; v_call: TRBV7-8; clone_size: -; j_call: TRBJ1-2; d_call: TRBD1
cdr3_aa: CASSMGIADAKNIQYF; cdr3_nt: TGTGCCAGTAGTATGGGAATAGCGGACGCCAAAAACATTCAGTACTTC; v_call: TRBV19; clone_size: -; j_call: TRBJ2-4; d_call: -
cdr3_aa: CSVASSGGGPSEQYF; cdr3_nt: TGCAGCGTTGCGTCTAGCGGAGGGGGACCGTCCGAGCAGTACTTC; v_call: TRBV29-1; clone_size: few; j_call: TRBJ2-7; d_call: -
cdr3_aa: CASGLSSTEAFF; cdr3_nt: TGTGCTAGTGGTTTGTCTAGCACTGAAGCTTTCTTT; v_call: TRBV12-5; clone_size: -; j_call: TRBJ1-1; d_call: -
cdr3_aa: CASSPPGREGRTEAFF; cdr3_nt: TGTGCCAGCTCACCCCCGGGCAGGGAGGGTCGGACTGAAGCTTTCTTT; v_call: TRBV18; clone_size: -; j_call: TRBJ1-1; d_call: -
cdr3_aa: CASSTYRKETQYF; cdr3_nt: TGTGCCAGTAGTACTTACAGAAAAGAGACCCAGTACTTC; v_call: TRBV19; clone_size: few; j_call: TRBJ2-5; d_call: -
cdr3_aa: CASSVGGFQETQYF; cdr3_nt: TGTGCCAGCAGCGTAGGTGGGTTTCAAGAGACCCAGTACTTC; v_call: TRBV9; clone_size: -; j_call: TRBJ2-5; d_call: -
cdr3_aa: CATLGANVLTF; cdr3_nt: TGTGCCACCTTGGGGGCCAACGTCCTGACTTTC; v_call: TRBV2; clone_size: -; j_call: TRBJ2-6; d_call: -
cdr3_aa: CASSRNRQGNTGELFF; cdr3_nt: TGTGCCAGCAGCCGGAACCGACAGGGAAACACCGGGGAGCTGTTTTTT; v_call: TRBV27; clone_size: -; j_call: TRBJ2-2; d_call: TRBD1
cdr3_aa: CASSIRTGPSYEQYF; cdr3_nt: TGTGCCAGCAGTATCCGGACAGGGCCCTCCTACGAGCAGTACTTC; v_call: TRBV6-1; clone_size: -; j_call: TRBJ2-7; d_call: TRBD1
cdr3_aa: CASSPGLAGSYEQYF; cdr3_nt: TGTGCCAGCAGCCCGGGACTAGCGGGATCCTACGAGCAGTACTTC; v_call: TRBV11-2; clone_size: -; j_call: TRBJ2-7; d_call: TRBD2
cdr3_aa: CASSLARGTQETQYF; cdr3_nt: TGTGCCAGCAGCTTAGCGCGAGGGACCCAAGAGACCCAGTACTTC; v_call: TRBV7-6; clone_size: -; j_call: TRBJ2-5; d_call: -
cdr3_aa: CASSQNKNKNYF; cdr3_nt: TGTGCCAGCAGCCAAAATAAAAACAAAAACTACTTC; v_call: TRBV4-2; clone_size: -; j_call: TRBJ2-7; d_call: -
cdr3_aa: CASSLAPSQGGAYEQYF; cdr3_nt: TGTGCCAGCAGCTTGGCCCCATCTCAGGGTGGAGCCTACGAGCAGTACTTC; v_call: TRBV5-6; clone_size: -; j_call: TRBJ2-7; d_call: -
cdr3_aa: CASRPEQASSYEQYF; cdr3_nt: TGCGCCAGCAGACCTGAGCAAGCGAGCTCCTACGAGCAGTACTTC; v_call: TRBV4-1; clone_size: -; j_call: TRBJ2-7; d_call: -
cdr3_aa: CASSYSQVNYGYTF; cdr3_nt: TGTGCCAGCAGTTACAGCCAGGTTAACTATGGCTACACCTTC; v_call: TRBV6-6; clone_size: -; j_call: TRBJ1-2; d_call: -
cdr3_aa: CAISAKTWDSVTYEQYF; cdr3_nt: TGTGCCATCAGTGCCAAAACTTGGGACTCCGTTACCTACGAGCAGTACTTC; v_call: TRBV10-3; clone_size: many; j_call: TRBJ2-7; d_call: -
cdr3_aa: CASSPQAGANTEAFF; cdr3_nt: TGTGCCAGCAGCCCCCAGGCGGGGGCTAACACTGAAGCTTTCTTT; v_call: TRBV7-6; clone_size: once; j_call: TRBJ1-1; d_call: -
cdr3_aa: CASSPPRGLPYEQYF; cdr3_nt: TGTGCCAGCAGCCCACCCCGGGGCCTCCCCTACGAGCAGTACTTC; v_call: TRBV28; clone_size: -; j_call: TRBJ2-7; d_call: -
cdr3_aa: CASSPRATGSGNTIYF; cdr3_nt: TGCGCCAGCAGCCCCCGGGCGACAGGCTCTGGAAACACCATATATTTT; v_call: TRBV4-3; clone_size: -; j_call: TRBJ1-3; d_call: -
cdr3_aa: CASSLGGGYEQYF; cdr3_nt: TGTGCCAGCAGTTTAGGCGGGGGCTACGAGCAGTACTTC; v_call: TRBV6-6; clone_size: -; j_call: TRBJ2-7; d_call: TRBD2
cdr3_aa: CASLGGGYGYTF; cdr3_nt: TGTGCCAGCCTCGGAGGGGGATATGGCTACACCTTC; v_call: TRBV7-8; clone_size: -; j_call: TRBJ1-2; d_call: -
cdr3_aa: CAIHTYQGMDGYTF; cdr3_nt: TGTGCCATCCACACCTATCAGGGGATGGATGGCTACACCTTC; v_call: TRBV10-3; clone_size: -; j_call: TRBJ1-2; d_call: -
cdr3_aa: CATHGSTGQKNNSPLHF; cdr3_nt: TGTGCCACCCACGGGTCTACGGGACAGAAAAACAATTCACCCCTCCACTTT; v_call: TRBV19; clone_size: few; j_call: TRBJ1-6; d_call: TRBD1
cdr3_aa: CASSFGTSGRSSYEQYF; cdr3_nt: TGCGCCAGCAGCTTCGGGACTAGCGGGCGCTCCTCCTACGAGCAGTACTTC; v_call: TRBV5-1; clone_size: -; j_call: TRBJ2-7; d_call: TRBD2
cdr3_aa: CATSRSGGAPDTQYF; cdr3_nt: TGTGCCACCAGCCGTAGCGGGGGGGCCCCAGATACGCAGTATTTT; v_call: TRBV15; clone_size: once; j_call: TRBJ2-3; d_call: TRBD2
cdr3_aa: CASSSGGSTDTQYF; cdr3_nt: TGTGCCAGCAGCTCCGGGGGCAGCACAGATACGCAGTATTTT; v_call: TRBV11-3; clone_size: -; j_call: TRBJ2-3; d_call: -
cdr3_aa: CASEKMARESNEQFF; cdr3_nt: TGTGCCAGCGAGAAAATGGCGCGGGAGAGTAATGAGCAGTTCTTC; v_call: TRBV7-2; clone_size: -; j_call: TRBJ2-1; d_call: TRBD2
cdr3_aa: CASSKPDGAYEQYF; cdr3_nt: TGTGCCAGCAGCAAACCTGACGGGGCCTACGAGCAGTACTTC; v_call: TRBV6-1; clone_size: -; j_call: TRBJ2-7; d_call: -
cdr3_aa: CASSEPNAGSYEQYF; cdr3_nt: TGTGCCAGCAGTGAGCCGAACGCTGGGTCCTACGAGCAGTACTTC; v_call: TRBV6-1; clone_size: -; j_call: TRBJ2-7; d_call: -
cdr3_aa: CASSQDFSQPQHF; cdr3_nt: TGCGCCAGCAGCCAAGATTTCTCTCAGCCCCAGCATTTT; v_call: TRBV4-1; clone_size: -; j_call: TRBJ1-5; d_call: -
cdr3_aa: CASSGLLQGEAFF; cdr3_nt: TGTGCCAGCAGTGGCCTCCTCCAGGGGGAAGCTTTCTTT; v_call: TRBV6-1; clone_size: -; j_call: TRBJ1-1; d_call: -
cdr3_aa: CASSLAGVSYNEQFF; cdr3_nt: TGCGCCAGCTCCCTAGCGGGAGTATCCTACAATGAGCAGTTCTTC; v_call: TRBV4-1; clone_size: few; j_call: TRBJ2-1; d_call: TRBD2
cdr3_aa: CASSRSREGARSTDTQYF; cdr3_nt: TGCGCCAGCAGCCGCTCCCGGGAGGGGGCTAGAAGCACAGATACGCAGTATTTT; v_call: TRBV5-1; clone_size: -; j_call: TRBJ2-3; d_call: -
cdr3_aa: CASSESRGLMQYF; cdr3_nt: TGCGCCAGCAGTGAGAGTCGAGGGCTGATGCAGTACTTC; v_call: TRBV10-1; clone_size: once; j_call: TRBJ2-7; d_call: -
cdr3_aa: CASSPGQSGNQPQHF; cdr3_nt: TGTGCCAGCAGTCCGGGACAATCAGGCAATCAGCCCCAGCATTTT; v_call: TRBV6-1; clone_size: -; j_call: TRBJ1-5; d_call: -
cdr3_aa: CASSRGRVNTEAFF; cdr3_nt: TGTGCCAGTAGTAGGGGCAGGGTGAACACTGAAGCTTTCTTT; v_call: TRBV19; clone_size: -; j_call: TRBJ1-1; d_call: -
cdr3_aa: CAWSPPGQGSGANVLTF; cdr3_nt: TGTGCCTGGAGTCCCCCGGGACAGGGATCTGGGGCCAACGTCCTGACTTTC; v_call: TRBV30; clone_size: -; j_call: TRBJ2-6; d_call: TRBD1
cdr3_aa: CASSPRSAANTGELFF; cdr3_nt: TGTGCCAGCAGCCCCCGCTCTGCGGCGAACACCGGGGAGCTGTTTTTT; v_call: TRBV11-2; clone_size: once; j_call: TRBJ2-2; d_call: -
cdr3_aa: CASSLAGGNQPQHF; cdr3_nt: TGCGCCAGCAGCTTGGCGGGGGGGAACCAGCCCCAGCATTTT; v_call: TRBV5-1; clone_size: -; j_call: TRBJ1-5; d_call: -
cdr3_aa: CASRQGGAYNSPLHF; cdr3_nt: TGTGCCAGCAGGCAAGGGGGGGCTTATAATTCACCCCTCCACTTT; v_call: TRBV27; clone_size: -; j_call: TRBJ1-6; d_call: -
cdr3_aa: CASMFGTPNEKLFF; cdr3_nt: TGTGCCAGCATGTTCGGGACACCTAATGAAAAACTGTTTTTT; v_call: TRBV2; clone_size: -; j_call: TRBJ1-4; d_call: -
cdr3_aa: CASREGYQPQHF; cdr3_nt: TGTGCCAGCAGGGAGGGTTATCAGCCCCAGCATTTT; v_call: TRBV6-1; clone_size: -; j_call: TRBJ1-5; d_call: -
cdr3_aa: CASSVTGKRKGAGELFF; cdr3_nt: TGTGCCAGCAGCGTAACCGGAAAACGTAAGGGTGCCGGGGAGCTGTTTTTT; v_call: TRBV28; clone_size: -; j_call: TRBJ2-2; d_call: -
cdr3_aa: CASSIENTGELFF; cdr3_nt: TGTGCCAGCAGTATAGAAAACACCGGGGAGCTGTTTTTT; v_call: TRBV9; clone_size: -; j_call: TRBJ2-2; d_call: -
cdr3_aa: CAWSQGNPNQPQHF; cdr3_nt: TGTGCCTGGTCCCAGGGGAACCCAAATCAGCCCCAGCATTTT; v_call: TRBV30; clone_size: -; j_call: TRBJ1-5; d_call: -
cdr3_aa: CASNRQGVGNEQFF; cdr3_nt: TGTGCCAGCAACAGACAGGGGGTCGGCAATGAGCAGTTCTTC; v_call: TRBV6-1; clone_size: -; j_call: TRBJ2-1; d_call: TRBD1
cdr3_aa: CASRERTSSTDTQYF; cdr3_nt: TGTGCCAGCAGAGAACGGACTAGCAGCACAGATACGCAGTATTTT; v_call: TRBV2; clone_size: -; j_call: TRBJ2-3; d_call: TRBD2
cdr3_aa: CASSAQQGGNTGELFF; cdr3_nt: TGTGCCAGCAGTGCCCAACAGGGGGGCAACACCGGGGAGCTGTTTTTT; v_call: TRBV6-1; clone_size: -; j_call: TRBJ2-2; d_call: TRBD1
cdr3_aa: CASSFERGGGEQYF; cdr3_nt: TGCGCCAGCAGCTTTGAGCGGGGGGGTGGCGAGCAGTACTTC; v_call: TRBV5-1; clone_size: -; j_call: TRBJ2-7; d_call: TRBD2
cdr3_aa: CASSQTGFTEAFF; cdr3_nt: TGTGCCAGCAGCCAAACAGGGTTCACTGAAGCTTTCTTT; v_call: TRBV27; clone_size: -; j_call: TRBJ1-1; d_call: -
cdr3_aa: CASTAGGGGDTQYF; cdr3_nt: TGTGCCAGCACCGCCGGGGGTGGAGGAGATACGCAGTATTTT; v_call: TRBV6-1; clone_size: -; j_call: TRBJ2-3; d_call: -
cdr3_aa: CAMTSGITDTQYF; cdr3_nt: TGTGCCATGACTAGCGGGATCACAGATACGCAGTATTTT; v_call: TRBV10-3; clone_size: -; j_call: TRBJ2-3; d_call: TRBD2
cdr3_aa: CASGDYTGELFF; cdr3_nt: TGTGCCAGCGGGGATTACACCGGGGAGCTGTTTTTT; v_call: TRBV2; clone_size: -; j_call: TRBJ2-2; d_call: -
cdr3_aa: CSVGLPGNYGYTF; cdr3_nt: TGCAGCGTTGGATTGCCAGGCAACTATGGCTACACCTTC; v_call: TRBV29-1; clone_size: once; j_call: TRBJ1-2; d_call: -
cdr3_aa: CASSLAGDRYGYTF; cdr3_nt: TGCGCCAGCAGCTTGGCCGGGGATCGCTATGGCTACACCTTC; v_call: TRBV5-1; clone_size: -; j_call: TRBJ1-2; d_call: -
cdr3_aa: CASSLLQGEKLFF; cdr3_nt: TGTGCCAGCAGCCTTTTACAGGGTGAAAAACTGTTTTTT; v_call: TRBV14; clone_size: -; j_call: TRBJ1-4; d_call: -
cdr3_aa: CASSLAASGTQDTQYF; cdr3_nt: TGCGCCAGCAGCTTGGCGGCTAGCGGGACCCAAGATACGCAGTATTTT; v_call: TRBV5-1; clone_size: -; j_call: TRBJ2-3; d_call: TRBD2